The sequence of this T cell receptor beta chain was determined in a study of blood T cell repertoires in COVID-19. Whole-study context: Researchers got acute and convalescent COVID-19 samples from the United States, Italy and Spain.

Participants' own reports of clinical history determined their cohort assignment. Germline CDR1 reads KGHDR; CDR2 reads SFDVKD. The CDR3 has 16 residues. V shed 4 bases and J 4 bases; nucleotides not matched to a gene: 7. Study processing details: Using reference gene primer amplification, nucleated cell counts were estimated. This table comes from immunoSEQ multiplex PCR, and its TCRdb copy is limited to in-frame clones, with some not included. The DNA gave D and trimming, while V, J and clone size come from that table. Found here are about 200,000 clones, approximately 88% of them singletons; the top ten hold approximately 8.1%.

This sequence joins TRBV24-1 and TRBJ2-1; 9 nucleotides align to TRBD2. This receptor was identified in a young woman who had recovered from COVID-19. The sample comprised PBMCs or T cells enriched from blood (not recorded which). CDR3: CATSDTSGGKYNEQFF. The CDR3 nucleotides read TGTGCCACCAGTGACACAAGCGGGGGGAAATACAATGAGCAGTTCTTC.